Each of the 21 T cell receptor beta chains below was sequenced from the same sample in a study of neurological immune-mediated disorders. TCRdb itself ran the 5' RACE reads through MiXCR, one entry per CDR3 protein. The data contain roughly 100,000 distinct CDR3 sequences, 3.5% to 4% of them singletons. Source material: PBMCs. The receptors derive from a woman younger than 30 with multiple sclerosis.

V and J are TRBV20-1 and TRBJ2-7, with 7 positions matching TRBD1. In germline, CDR1 is DFQATT, CDR2 SNEGSKA (reference sequence). The CDR3 is 14 residues long. After removal of 5 bases from V and 7 bases from J, the junction contained 14 bases not matched to a gene. The CDR3: CSAGTGTAFWEQYF. CDR3 in DNA: TGCAGTGCTGGAACCGGGACAGCTTTTTGGGAGCAGTACTTC.

This clonotype has ten or more counts. V is TRBV20-1 and J is TRBJ2-1; TRBD2 agrees at 7 bases. V shed 0 bases, J shed 4 bases, and the junction held 9 bases outside the gene matches. Germline CDR1 is DFQATT and CDR2 is SNEGSKA (reference sequence). This CDR3 is 16 amino acids long. CDR3 DNA: TGCAGTGCTAGAGATCGGGTTAGCGGGTGGTACAATGAGCAGTTCTTC. Amino acids: CSARDRVSGWYNEQFF.

With respect to this clonotype: A much larger clone differs by one base, so this may be a read error. CDR3 amino acids: CASSSGTSSSNEQFF. The CDR3 DNA is TGTGCCAGCAGTTCCGGGACGAGCTCCTCCAATGAGCAGTTCTTC. The chain couples TRBV27 to TRBJ2-1; either TRBD1 or TRBD2 may supply D (5 bases each). The CDR3 loop spans 15 amino acids. CDR1 is MNHEY, CDR2 SMNVEV, per germline (reference sequence).

This clonotype appeared many times. This chain connects TRBV7-9 to TRBJ1-6, with 7 bases fitting TRBD1. J was trimmed by 6 bases and V by 4 bases; bases with no gene match: 3. Germline CDR1 and CDR2: SEHNR and FQNEAQ (reference sequence). The CDR3 runs to 14 residues. CDR3: CASSSGTANSPLHF. Here the CDR3 DNA reads TGTGCCAGCAGCTCTGGGACAGCTAATTCACCCCTCCACTTT.

Ten or more counts support this clonotype. The chain is built from TRBV18 and TRBJ2-1; a possible D gene is TRBD2 (5 bases). CDR3 size: 14 residues. The V end was cut by 3 bases, the J end by 9 bases, with 15 bases between. Germline V gene sequence: CDR1 KGHSH, CDR2 LQKENI. In DNA, the CDR3 is TGTGCCAGCTCACCCCCCTGGCGGGTGAGTGAGCAGTTCTTC. This gives the protein CASSPPWRVSEQFF.

This clonotype was picked up a small number of times. V and J are TRBV20-1 and TRBJ2-1; no clear D gene. The CDR3 is made up of 15 amino acids. CDR1 is DFQATT and CDR2 is SNEGSKA in the germline V gene (reference sequence). The ends were cut back, 5 bases at V and 7 bases at J, with 21 bases in the middle. The CDR3 DNA sequence: TGCAGTGCTTTCCAATTTAGCCGTAGTAGGAATGAGCAGTTCTTC. Protein: CSAFQFSRSRNEQFF.

This clonotype was seen repeatedly, ten times or more. The gene calls are TRBV12-3 or TRBV12-4 and TRBJ1-1; no reliable D call. The V end was cut by 7 bases, the J end by 0 bases, with 9 bases between. The CDR3 runs to 13 residues. The CDR3 region has the DNA TGTGCCAGCACCCCGGGGTTGAACACTGAAGCTTTCTTT. Protein product: CASTPGLNTEAFF.

Worth noting for this clonotype: Just one base apart from a much larger clone, this may be a read error. The V call is TRBV5-1, the J call TRBJ2-7, with no clear D. This CDR3 contains 11 residues. Germline loops: CDR1 SGHRS, CDR2 YFSETQ. As DNA, the CDR3 is TGCGCCAGCAGCACCCACTACGAGCAGAACTTC. Translating gives CASSTHYEQNF. The variable domain in full, completed from reference TRBV5-1 and TRBJ2-7, reads KAGVTQTPRYLIKTRGQQVTLSCSPISGHRSVSWYQQTPGQGLQFLFEYFSETQRNKGNFPGRFSGRQFSNSRSEMNVSTLELGDSALYLCASSTHYEQNFGPGTRLTVT.

In this sample, this clonotype turned up many times. The V call is TRBV27, the J call TRBJ2-1; 10 nucleotides match TRBD1. This CDR3 has 12 amino acids. Trimming took 11 bases from V and 6 from J; bases not matched to a gene: 4. Germline V gene data show CDR1 as MNHEY and CDR2 as SMNVEV (reference sequence). CDR3 sequence reads: CACGQGVNEQFF. The CDR3 DNA reads as TGTGCCTGCGGACAGGGGGTCAATGAGCAGTTCTTC.

The table lists this clonotype with many counts. The chain has TRBV28 and TRBJ1-2; maybe TRBD1 (5 bases). The V and J ends lost 10 bases and 4 bases respectively, with 10 bases between them. The length of the CDR3 is 11 residues. From germline, CDR1 is MDHEN and CDR2 SYDVKM. The CDR3 DNA follows: TGTGCCACCGACAGTTTCTATGGCTACACCTTC. This translates into CATDSFYGYTF.

There are many counts of this clonotype. The J gene is TRBJ1-3, the V gene TRBV20-1; D possibly corresponds to TRBD1 (6 bases). Germline-derived CDR1 and CDR2 are DFQATT and SNEGSKA (reference sequence). V lost 6 bases to trimming and J lost 0 bases, with 15 bases between them. CDR3 length equals 15 residues. This CDR3 is CSALGQLSSGNTIYF. Written as DNA, the CDR3 is TGCAGTGCACTAGGACAGCTCAGCTCTGGAAACACCATATATTTT.

In its sample, this clonotype was seen many times. This chain uses TRBV4-1 with TRBJ1-1, with D maybe TRBD1 (5 bases). CDR1 is MGHRA and CDR2 is YSYEKL in the germline V gene. V was trimmed by 3 bases and J by 5 bases, leaving 10 bases between them. The CDR3 length is 13 residues. The DNA of the CDR3 is TGCGCCAGCAGCCAGGCTACAGGAACTGAAGCTTTCTTT. Translated: CASSQATGTEAFF.

This clonotype was seen at least ten times. The genes are TRBV7-8 and TRBJ1-3; no reliable D call. This CDR3 has 17 amino acids. The V gene lost 5 bases and the J gene lost 0 bases, with 17 bases spanning the gap. Germline-derived CDR1 and CDR2 are SGHVS and FQNEAQ. The CDR3 DNA follows: TGTGCCAGCAGCACCTCCAACGGCCCCAGCTCTGGAAACACCATATATTTT. Translating it yields CASSTSNGPSSGNTIYF.

This clonotype appeared many times. V and J are TRBV7-6 and TRBJ1-1; TRBD1 might be the D (6 bases). V was clipped by 4 bases and J by 6 bases, with 12 bases between them. Germline CDR1 SGHVS, CDR2 FNYEAQ. The CDR3 covers 13 residues. The CDR3, as DNA: TGTGCCAGCAGCTCCGGACAGTGGGCTGAAGCTTTCTTT. Translating gives CASSSGQWAEAFF. Drawing the rest from reference TRBV7-6 and TRBJ1-1, the complete variable domain is GAGVSQSPRYKVTKRGQDVALRCDPISGHVSLYWYRQALGQGPEFLTYFNYEAQQDKSGLPNDRFSAERPEGSISTLTIQRTEQRDSAMYRCASSSGQWAEAFFGQGTRLTVV.

This clonotype was counted at least ten times. The chain recombines TRBV25-1 with TRBJ1-2; 7 bases match TRBD1. V shed 6 bases and J 2 bases; nucleotides not matched to a gene: 6. The CDR3 has 14 amino acids. Germline-derived CDR1 and CDR2 are MGHDK and SYGVNS. CDR3: CASRGSGGNYGYTF. In DNA form, the CDR3 reads TGTGCCAGCAGGGGGTCAGGGGGAAACTATGGCTACACCTTC.

This clonotype was recorded many times. The chain couples TRBV6-6 to TRBJ2-1; 8 bases are shared with TRBD1. Germline V gene data show CDR1 as MNHNY and CDR2 as SVGAGI (reference sequence). Trimming at V came to 5 bases and at J to 8 bases, leaving 2 bases not matched to a gene. CDR3 length: 12 amino acids. The CDR3 DNA reads as TGTGCCAGCAGTCCACAGGGGGATGAGCAGTTCTTC. Translating gives CASSPQGDEQFF.

Many counts were recorded for this clonotype. J is TRBJ2-1 and V is TRBV5-1; no definite D call. Between the trimmed V and J ends, which lost 4 bases and 5 bases, there was a span of 13 bases. Germline V lookup: CDR1 SGHRS, CDR2 YFSETQ. The CDR3 runs 14 residues. For the CDR3, the DNA is TGCGCCAGCAGCCCAAAGGGTCAAAACAATGAGCAGTTCTTC. Its protein product is CASSPKGQNNEQFF.

This clonotype showed up many times. J is TRBJ2-2 and V is TRBV29-1; possible D gene TRBD2, 5 bases. Germline-derived CDR1 and CDR2 are SQVTM and ANQGSEA. The ends were cut back, 3 bases at V and 2 bases at J, with 10 bases in the middle. This CDR3 region has 14 residues. For the CDR3, the DNA is TGCAGCGTTGATCGCGGGTTTAACACCGGGGAGCTGTTTTTT. Amino acids: CSVDRGFNTGELFF.

This clonotype was picked up many times. V gene TRBV5-1 combines with J gene TRBJ1-1; 7 bases match TRBD1. J gave up 6 bases and V 5 bases, and 7 bases lay outside the gene matches. CDR3 length equals 13 residues. CDR1 and CDR2 (germline): SGHRS, YFSETQ. For the CDR3, the DNA is TGCGCCAGCAGGGTCAGGGGGGGATCTGAAGCTTTCTTT. Amino acid sequence: CASRVRGGSEAFF.

This clonotype is labeled medium-sized. The gene calls are TRBV4-1 and TRBJ1-5, with unresolved D. This CDR3 is 17 amino acids long. V was pared by 0 bases and J by 0 bases, with 12 bases between. The germline V gene has CDR1 MGHRA and CDR2 YSYEKL. CDR3 nucleotides: TGCGCCAGCAGCCAAGATTGGACCGTTTATAGCAATCAGCCCCAGCATTTT. Protein sequence: CASSQDWTVYSNQPQHF.

This clonotype has only a few counts. Being one base from a much bigger clone, this may be a read error. Lacking the conserved final phenylalanine or tryptophan, this CDR3 likely reflects a read error. The J gene is TRBJ2-4, the V gene TRBV3-1; D ambiguous. CDR3 length: 15 residues. CDR1 and CDR2 (germline): LGHDT, YNNKEL (reference sequence). The ends were cut back, 1 base at V and 6 bases at J, with 13 bases in the middle. CDR3 bases: TGTGCCAGCAGCCAAGTTTCAGGAGCCGGAAACATTCAGTACTGC. Translated, it gives CASSQVSGAGNIQYC.